A selection of T cell receptor beta chains follows, all from one sample in a study of control samples from healthy donors and cancer patients. TCRdb's table, derived via immunoSEQ multiplex PCR, lists solely in-frame clones and lacks some. The sample yields 150,000 or so clones, just under 95% seen once. The sequenced sample was blood. The source of these receptors is a man in his forties or fifties in good health. Each CDR3 is given with its conserved first and last residue. A D gene is named only where the DNA matches it firmly. Size values are once, few and many counts, or a class for expanded clones, and some rows have none.

d_call	clone_size	v_call	j_call	cdr3_nt	cdr3_aa
-	few	TRBV25-1	TRBJ2-1	TGTGCCAGCCAACGGGCAGGGTCGGGGCAATGGGAGCAGTTCTTC	CASQRAGSGQWEQFF
TRBD1	-	TRBV5-5	TRBJ2-3	TGTGCCAGCAGCTTGGTTCCAGGACAGGGTTTCACAGATACGCAGTATTTT	CASSLVPGQGFTDTQYF
-	once	TRBV30	TRBJ1-1	TGTGCCTGGAGTCGGACGAGTCCGGGAACTGAAGCTTTCTTT	CAWSRTSPGTEAFF
-	-	TRBV4-3	TRBJ1-6	TGCGCCAGCAGCCAAGAAGCGGGTTCACCCCTCCACTTT	CASSQEAGSPLHF
TRBD1	-	TRBV19	TRBJ1-2	TGTGCCAGTAGTCCGGGGGACAGCTTGAACTATGGCTACACCTTC	CASSPGDSLNYGYTF
-	-	TRBV5-6	TRBJ2-2	TGTGCCAGCAGCTTGCCCCAGACAGGCTCGAACACCGGGGAGCTGTTTTTT	CASSLPQTGSNTGELFF
-	-	TRBV4-2	TRBJ1-1	TGTGCCAGCAGCCAAGATGTGGACACTGAAGCTTTCTTT	CASSQDVDTEAFF
TRBD1	-	TRBV19	TRBJ1-5	TGTGCCAGTGAGGGGGAACAGGGGTTTCATCAGCCCCAGCATTTT	CASEGEQGFHQPQHF
-	-	TRBV12-3/TRBV12-4	TRBJ1-1	TGTGCCAGCAGTTTCAGTACAGGTTCTAACGCTTTCTTT	CASSFSTGSNAFF
-	once	TRBV27	TRBJ2-7	TGTGCCAGCAGTTTATTCAGCCACGAGCAGTACTTC	CASSLFSHEQYF
TRBD2	once	TRBV6-5	TRBJ2-3	TGTGCCAGCAGTTACTCCCTAGCGGGGGCGCAGTATTTT	CASSYSLAGAQYF
-	-	TRBV10-2	TRBJ2-7	TGCGCCAGCAGGGACACGGGGCCCTACGAGCAGTACTTC	CASRDTGPYEQYF
-	-	TRBV6-5	TRBJ1-1	TGTGCCAGCAGGGGAGCGGGGACGGGCAACACTGAAGCTTTCTTT	CASRGAGTGNTEAFF
TRBD1	-	TRBV4-1	TRBJ1-1	TGCGCCAGCAGCCAAGGGGCCCCAGGGACAGGGGGCTCTGAAGCTTTCTTT	CASSQGAPGTGGSEAFF
-	once	TRBV5-8	TRBJ1-5	TGTGCCAGCAGCTTGGGGGGTATACGCAATCAGCCCCAGCATTTT	CASSLGGIRNQPQHF
-	-	TRBV4-1	TRBJ1-1	TGCGCCAGCAGCCAAGTTGGGATAGGGGATTCGTCTGAAGCTTTCTTT	CASSQVGIGDSSEAFF
-	-	TRBV19	TRBJ1-1	TGTGCCAGTAAGGCAGGGGCATTCACTGAAGCTTTCTTT	CASKAGAFTEAFF
TRBD1	-	TRBV5-6	TRBJ1-2	TGTGCCAGCAGCCCGGGCCCAGGGGGGACCGACTATGGCTACACCTTC	CASSPGPGGTDYGYTF
-	-	TRBV4-3	TRBJ1-5	TGCGCCAGCAGCCAAGATTGGGGGGATTCTTTGCCCCAGCATTTT	CASSQDWGDSLPQHF
-	-	TRBV12-5	TRBJ2-6	TGTGCTAGTGGAACAGGGCCCAAATCTACTGACTCTGGGGCCAACGTCCTGACTTTC	CASGTGPKSTDSGANVLTF
-	-	TRBV7-8	TRBJ2-7	TGTGCCAGCAGCTTAGGTGGGGAAGAGCAGTACTTC	CASSLGGEEQYF
-	once	TRBV6-1	TRBJ2-2	TGTGCCAGCAGTGAAGGGGGTAACAGAAACACCGGGGAGCTGTTTTTT	CASSEGGNRNTGELFF
-	-	TRBV27	TRBJ1-1	TGTGCCAGCAGTTTGCTAGGGCGAGCTTTCTTT	CASSLLGRAFF
-	-	TRBV7-2	TRBJ2-3	TGTGCCAGCAGCTCCGACTCCTCTAGCACAGATACGCAGTATTTT	CASSSDSSSTDTQYF
-	-	TRBV2	TRBJ2-2	TGTGCCACTTCACGGACAGCTAACACCGGGGAGCTGTTTTTT	CATSRTANTGELFF
TRBD1	-	TRBV18	TRBJ2-1	TGTGCCAGCTCACTCGGACACCCCGGGACAGGTAGGCGAGAGCAGTTCTTC	CASSLGHPGTGRREQFF
-	-	TRBV9	TRBJ1-1	TGTGCCAGCAGCGCCCACATGAACACTGAAGCTTTCTTT	CASSAHMNTEAFF
-	-	TRBV28	TRBJ1-6	TGTGCCAGCAGTTCCGGGCCCCATAATTCACCCCTCCACTTT	CASSSGPHNSPLHF
-	-	TRBV18	TRBJ2-1	TGTGCCAGCTCACCACCGAAACAGAAGAGCTCCTACAATGAGCAGTTCTTC	CASSPPKQKSSYNEQFF
TRBD1	-	TRBV5-1	TRBJ2-1	TGCGCCAGCAGCTTAGGGACAGGGGGCGGCAGGCAACATGAGCAGTTCTTC	CASSLGTGGGRQHEQFF